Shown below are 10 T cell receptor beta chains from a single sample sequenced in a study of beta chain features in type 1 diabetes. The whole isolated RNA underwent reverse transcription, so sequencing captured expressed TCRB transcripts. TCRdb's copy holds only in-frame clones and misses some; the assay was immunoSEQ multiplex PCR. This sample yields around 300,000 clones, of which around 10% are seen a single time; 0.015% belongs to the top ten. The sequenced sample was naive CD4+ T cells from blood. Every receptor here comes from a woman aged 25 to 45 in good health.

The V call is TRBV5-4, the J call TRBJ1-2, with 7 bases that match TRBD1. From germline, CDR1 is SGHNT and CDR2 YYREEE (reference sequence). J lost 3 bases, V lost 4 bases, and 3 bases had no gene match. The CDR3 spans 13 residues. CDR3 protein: CASSARGDYGYTF. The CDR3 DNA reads TGTGCCAGCAGCGCCAGGGGGGACTATGGCTACACCTTC. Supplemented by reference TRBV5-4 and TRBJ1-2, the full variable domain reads ETGVTQSPTHLIKTRGQQVTLRCSSQSGHNTVSWYQQALGQGPQFIFQYYREEENGRGNFPPRFSGLQFPNYSSELNVNALELDDSALYLCASSARGDYGYTFGSGTRLTVV.

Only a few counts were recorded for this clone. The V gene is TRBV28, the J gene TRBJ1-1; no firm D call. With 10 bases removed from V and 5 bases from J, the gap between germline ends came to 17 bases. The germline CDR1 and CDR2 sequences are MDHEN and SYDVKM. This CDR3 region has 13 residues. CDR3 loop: CAIMPPGYTEAFF. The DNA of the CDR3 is TGTGCCATCATGCCCCCCGGGTATACTGAAGCTTTCTTT.

The CDR3 region is CASSQDQVGGIYEQYF. The CDR3 DNA reads TGTGCCAGCAGCCAAGATCAGGTTGGCGGGATCTACGAGCAGTACTTC. The rearrangement joins TRBV4-2 to TRBJ2-7; tentative D call: TRBD2 (6 bases). The CDR3 runs 16 residues. Per the germline V gene, CDR1 is LGHNA and CDR2 is YNFKEQ. V dropped 0 bases and J dropped 3 bases, with 15 bases sitting between them.

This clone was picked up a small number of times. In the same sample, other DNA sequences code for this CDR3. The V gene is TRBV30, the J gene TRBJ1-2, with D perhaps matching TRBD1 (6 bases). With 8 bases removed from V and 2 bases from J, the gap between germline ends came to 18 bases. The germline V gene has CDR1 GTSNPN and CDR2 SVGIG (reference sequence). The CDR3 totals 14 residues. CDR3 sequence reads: CAGQPGQQNYGYTF. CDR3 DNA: TGTGCCGGCCAACCAGGACAGCAGAACTATGGCTACACCTTC.

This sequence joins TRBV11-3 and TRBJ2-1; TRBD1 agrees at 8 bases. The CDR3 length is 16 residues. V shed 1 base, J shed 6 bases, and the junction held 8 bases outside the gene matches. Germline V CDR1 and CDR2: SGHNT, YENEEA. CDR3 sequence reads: CASSLGFGTGGNEQFF. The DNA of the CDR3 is TGTGCCAGCAGCTTAGGTTTCGGAACAGGGGGCAATGAGCAGTTCTTC. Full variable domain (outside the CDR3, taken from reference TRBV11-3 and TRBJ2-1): EAGVVQSPRYKIIEKKQPVAFWCNPISGHNTLYWYLQNLGQGPELLIRYENEEAVDDSQLPKDRFSAERLKGVDSTLKIQPAELGDSAVYLCASSLGFGTGGNEQFFGPGTRLTVL.

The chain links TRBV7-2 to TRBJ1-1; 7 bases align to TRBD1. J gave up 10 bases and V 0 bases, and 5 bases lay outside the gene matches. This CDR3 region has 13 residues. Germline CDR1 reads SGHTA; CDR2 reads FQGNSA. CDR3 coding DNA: TGTGCCAGCAGCTTAGCAGACAGGGCTCGAGCTTTCTTT. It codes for CASSLADRARAFF.

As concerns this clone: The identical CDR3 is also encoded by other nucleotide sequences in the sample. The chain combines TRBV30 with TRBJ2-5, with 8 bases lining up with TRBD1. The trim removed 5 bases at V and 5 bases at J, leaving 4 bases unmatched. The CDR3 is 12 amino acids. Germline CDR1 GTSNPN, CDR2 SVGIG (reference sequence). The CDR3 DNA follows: TGTGCCTGGGGGCAGGGGGCGGAGACCCAGTACTTC. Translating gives CAWGQGAETQYF. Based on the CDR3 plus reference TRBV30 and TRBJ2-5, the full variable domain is SQTIHQWPATLVQPVGSPLSLECTVEGTSNPNLYWYRQAAGRGLQLLFYSVGIGQISSEVPQNLSASRPQDRQFILSSKKLLLSDSGFYLCAWGQGAETQYFGPGTRLLVL.

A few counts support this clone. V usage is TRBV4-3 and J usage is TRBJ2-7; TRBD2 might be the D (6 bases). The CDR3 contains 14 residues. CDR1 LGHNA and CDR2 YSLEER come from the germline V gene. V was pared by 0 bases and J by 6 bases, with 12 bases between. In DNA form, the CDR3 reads TGCGCCAGCAGCCAAGATCTCGGGAGTGTCGAGCAGTACTTC. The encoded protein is CASSQDLGSVEQYF.

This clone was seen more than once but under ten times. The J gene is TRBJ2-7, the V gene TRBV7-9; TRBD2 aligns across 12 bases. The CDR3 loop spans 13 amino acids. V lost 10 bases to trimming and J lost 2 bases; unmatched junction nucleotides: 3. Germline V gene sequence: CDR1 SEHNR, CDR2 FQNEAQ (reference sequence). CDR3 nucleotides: TGTGCCACCCGGACTAGCGGGACCTACGAGCAGTACTTC. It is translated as CATRTSGTYEQYF.

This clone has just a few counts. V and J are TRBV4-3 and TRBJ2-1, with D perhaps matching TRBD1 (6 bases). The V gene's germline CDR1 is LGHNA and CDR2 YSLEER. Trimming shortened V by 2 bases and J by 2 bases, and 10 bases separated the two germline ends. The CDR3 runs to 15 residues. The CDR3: CASSQSTGTYNEQFF. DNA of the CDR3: TGCGCCAGCAGCCAATCGACAGGAACCTACAATGAGCAGTTCTTC.